Shown below are 9 T cell receptor beta chains from a single sample sequenced in a study of shared clonotypes between healthy human individuals. Measured with immunoSEQ multiplex PCR; TCRdb has only the in-frame clones, and not every one. The profile shows a few million clones, more than 80% of them singletons. Sequenced: naive CD4+ T cells from PBMCs. Subset: CD45RA+ positively selected. These receptors were collected from a man in his late teens or twenties in good health. Some clones in this sample may be carry-over from other donors' samples.

The rearrangement links TRBV2 to TRBJ2-5; 9 nucleotides agree with TRBD1. Germline V gene lookup returns CDR1 SNHLY and CDR2 FYNNEI. V lost 3 bases to trimming and J lost 10 bases; unmatched junction nucleotides: 9. The CDR3 runs 14 residues. In DNA form, the CDR3 reads TGTGCCAGCAGTGACCGGGACAGGGCCTCCAGCCAGTACTTC. Translation gives CASSDRDRASSQYF.

This chain links TRBV5-6 with TRBJ1-2; D is perhaps TRBD1 (5 bases). The CDR3 extends over 15 amino acids. V shed 0 bases and J shed 5 bases, with 14 bases lying between them. In germline, CDR1 is SGHDT, CDR2 YYEEEE. CDR3: CASSLAAGRLYGYTF. The CDR3 region has the DNA TGTGCCAGCAGCTTGGCCGCAGGGAGATTGTATGGCTACACCTTC.

The chain employs TRBV9 and TRBJ2-5, with D possibly TRBD2 on 5 matching bases. Trimming removed 4 bases at V and 1 base at J, with 17 bases between. CDR1 and CDR2 from the germline V gene are SGDLS and YYNGEE. CDR3 length: 16 residues. CDR3 residues: CASSPGVASIQETQYF. DNA of the CDR3: TGTGCCAGCAGCCCCGGGGTGGCGTCGATCCAAGAGACCCAGTACTTC. The full variable domain, with the rest looked up from reference TRBV9 and TRBJ2-5, is DSGVTQTPKHLITATGQRVTLRCSPRSGDLSVYWYQQSLDQGLQFLIQYYNGEERAKGNILERFSAQQFPDLHSELNLSSLELGDSALYFCASSPGVASIQETQYFGPGTRLLVL.

The chain uses TRBV6-1 and TRBJ2-3; D not resolved. Germline V gene data show CDR1 as MNHNS and CDR2 as SASEGT. V was shortened by 0 bases and J by 10 bases, with 11 bases between the two germline ends. This CDR3 comprises 13 residues. The CDR3 loop reads CASSEAELTAQYF. Here the CDR3 DNA reads TGTGCCAGCAGTGAAGCGGAACTGACGGCGCAGTATTTT.

The J gene is TRBJ2-2, the V gene TRBV5-1; TRBD1 matches at 8 bases. This CDR3 comprises 15 residues. The ends lost 2 bases at V and 7 bases at J; junction bases unmatched: 7. CDR1 SGHRS and CDR2 YFSETQ come from the germline V gene. The CDR3 DNA reads as TGCGCCAGCAGCTTCCTACAGGGGGTGGTCGGGGAGCTGTTTTTT. Encoded protein: CASSFLQGVVGELFF.

The J gene is TRBJ2-2, the V gene TRBV28, with TRBD2 identical over 7 bases. Germline V gene data show CDR1 as MDHEN and CDR2 as SYDVKM. This CDR3 has 17 amino acids. J gave up 2 bases and V 5 bases, and 11 bases lay outside the gene matches. Here the CDR3 reads CASSPPSGKTNTGELFF. The CDR3 bases are TGTGCCAGCAGTCCGCCGAGCGGGAAAACTAACACCGGGGAGCTGTTTTTT.

The table lists this clone with a count of one. Distinct nucleotide sequences in the sample also encode this CDR3. The chain has TRBV7-2 and TRBJ2-7, with 9 bases matching TRBD2. CDR3 size: 17 residues. V shed 1 base, J shed 2 bases, and the junction held 9 bases outside the gene matches. Germline V lookup: CDR1 SGHTA, CDR2 FQGNSA. The DNA for the CDR3 is TGTGCCAGCAGCTTAGTCCTGGGACTAGCAAGTCCCTACGAGCAGTACTTC. Translation gives CASSLVLGLASPYEQYF.

The chain carries TRBV7-2 and TRBJ2-3; unclear D gene. The CDR3 length is 14 residues. Between the trimmed V and J ends, which lost 1 base and 4 bases, there was a span of 9 bases. Looked up from germline, CDR1 is SGHTA and CDR2 is FQGNSA. CDR3 amino acids: CASSLGRSADTQYF. The DNA for the CDR3 is TGTGCCAGCAGCTTAGGGCGTTCGGCAGATACGCAGTATTTT. The full variable domain, completed using reference TRBV7-2 and TRBJ2-3, is GAGVSQSPSNKVTEKGKDVELRCDPISGHTALYWYRQSLGQGLEFLIYFQGNSAPDKSGLPSDRFSAERTGGSVSTLTIQRTQQEDSAVYLCASSLGRSADTQYFGPGTRLTVL.

A remark on this clone: Other DNA sequences in this specimen translate into the identical CDR3. V and J are TRBV9 and TRBJ2-2, with 7 bases matching TRBD2. Germline V CDR1 and CDR2: SGDLS, YYNGEE. The CDR3 runs to 16 residues. Trimming removed 0 bases from V and 1 base from J; junction bases left unmatched: 3. The CDR3, as DNA: TGTGCCAGCAGCGTAGATCCTAGCGGGAACACCGGGGAGCTGTTTTTT. Amino acids: CASSVDPSGNTGELFF.